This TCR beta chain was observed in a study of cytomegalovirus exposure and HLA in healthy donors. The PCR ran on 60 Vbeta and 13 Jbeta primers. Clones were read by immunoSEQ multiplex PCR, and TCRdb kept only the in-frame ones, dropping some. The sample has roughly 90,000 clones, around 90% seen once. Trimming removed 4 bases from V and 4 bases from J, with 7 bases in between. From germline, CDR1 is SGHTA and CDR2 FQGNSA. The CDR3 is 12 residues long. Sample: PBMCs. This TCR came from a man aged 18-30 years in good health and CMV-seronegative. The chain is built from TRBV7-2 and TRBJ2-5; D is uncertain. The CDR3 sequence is CASSYYRETQYF. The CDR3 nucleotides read TGTGCCAGCAGCTATTACAGAGAGACCCAGTACTTC.